Below are 9 T cell receptor beta chains sequenced from a single sample in a study of shared clonotypes between healthy human individuals (dated by TCRdb to 2020 to 2021). The library relied on the immunoSEQ multiplex PCR assay. The table was pulled from immuneACCESS by TCRdb, which kept in-frame rearrangements only. Such tables lose some clones; where checked, under half of the loss comes from unresolved V genes, and the rest has no known cause. This sample holds about a million clones; more than 60% were observed only once. The ten largest clonotypes hold around 1.5% of the sample. Sequenced: memory CD4+ T cells sorted from blood. The label giving this sample's cell subset or site can be read as: CD45RA-negative fraction. The origin of the receptors is a man between 18 and 29 years old in good health.

This clone was recorded only once. V usage is TRBV19 and J usage is TRBJ1-1; D may be TRBD1 (5 bases). V lost 7 bases to trimming and J lost 7 bases, with 19 bases between them. The CDR3 is made up of 14 amino acids. Germline V gene lookup returns CDR1 LNHDA and CDR2 SQIVND (reference sequence). CDR3 loop: CASTDPTGGGEAFF. The DNA of the CDR3 is TGTGCCAGTACCGACCCCACGGGGGGAGGTGAAGCTTTCTTT.

As concerns this clone: The same CDR3 arises from other DNA sequences in this sample as well. The V and J genes are TRBV7-2 and TRBJ2-7; 9 nucleotides line up with TRBD2. Looked up from germline, CDR1 is SGHTA and CDR2 is FQGNSA. This CDR3 region has 16 residues. V shed 1 base and J 0 bases; nucleotides not matched to a gene: 4. The CDR3 DNA sequence: TGTGCCAGCAGCTTAGTTAGCGGGGGCAGCTCCTACGAGCAGTACTTC. Protein: CASSLVSGGSSYEQYF.

The rearrangement links TRBV7-9 to TRBJ1-2, with 10 bases identical to TRBD1. Germline loops: CDR1 SEHNR, CDR2 FQNEAQ (reference sequence). The CDR3 runs 14 residues. Germline trimming cut 4 bases from V and 5 bases from J; bases unmatched to any gene: 4. This chain's CDR3 is CASSSGGQGYGYTF. CDR3 DNA: TGTGCCAGCAGCTCTGGGGGACAGGGGTATGGCTACACCTTC.

CDR3 amino acids: CASRPGQASTEAFF. CDR3 sequence (DNA): TGTGCCAGCAGACCGGGACAGGCGAGCACTGAAGCTTTCTTT. The chain carries TRBV6-4 and TRBJ1-1, with TRBD1 matching 8 bases. The V segment lost 6 bases and the J segment 4 bases; nucleotides outside the gene matches: 7. CDR1 and CDR2 (germline): MRHNA, SNTAGT. The CDR3 spans 14 residues.

The V and J genes are TRBV10-1 and TRBJ2-5; D remains ambiguous. Looked up from germline, CDR1 is WNHNN and CDR2 is SYGVQD (reference sequence). V gave up 9 bases and J gave up 3 bases, with 11 bases separating them. The CDR3 runs to 12 residues. The CDR3 region is CARLPGKETQYF. In DNA, the CDR3 is TGCGCCAGACTACCGGGCAAAGAGACCCAGTACTTC.

The chain combines TRBV7-2 with TRBJ2-5; maybe TRBD1 (6 bases). Germline V gene data show CDR1 as SGHTA and CDR2 as FQGNSA. CDR3 length: 15 residues. V was shortened by 1 base and J by 5 bases, with 14 bases between the two germline ends. CDR3 sequence (DNA): TGTGCCAGCAGCTTAGGGGGGCCCCGGACGGAGACCCAGTACTTC. Its translation: CASSLGGPRTETQYF.

Note on this clone: The sample carries other DNA sequences with the same CDR3. The V and J genes are TRBV5-1 and TRBJ2-5; possibly TRBD1 for D (6 bases). CDR3 length: 14 residues. V was trimmed by 0 bases and J by 3 bases, leaving 9 bases between them. From germline, CDR1 is SGHRS and CDR2 YFSETQ. The CDR3 region has the DNA TGCGCCAGCAGCTTGGGTACAGGGAAAGAGACCCAGTACTTC. Amino acid sequence: CASSLGTGKETQYF.

V is TRBV28 and J is TRBJ2-6; 9 nucleotides line up with TRBD1. The CDR3 loop spans 17 amino acids. The junction had 8 bases not matched to a gene; V was cut back by 6 bases and J by 2 bases. CDR1 MDHEN and CDR2 SYDVKM come from the germline V gene. The CDR3 sequence: CASREDRGSPGANVLTF. The CDR3 DNA is TGTGCCAGCAGGGAAGACAGGGGGAGCCCTGGGGCCAACGTCCTGACTTTC.

This clone was observed many times. The chain is built from TRBV4-3 and TRBJ1-2, with TRBD1 matching over 8 bases. Germline V gene sequence: CDR1 LGHNA, CDR2 YSLEER. J lost 4 bases, V lost 0 bases, and 1 base had no gene match. The CDR3 totals 14 residues. CDR3 in DNA: TGCGCCAGCAGCCAAGACGGGACAGGCTATGGCTACACCTTC. Residues: CASSQDGTGYGYTF.